Sequencing of this T cell receptor beta chain was carried out in a study of blood T cell repertoires in COVID-19. Whole-study context: The United States, Italy and Spain were the sources of the acute and convalescent COVID-19 samples.

Participants came from some 23 US areas, aged about 18 to 100 years. Membership in each cohort depended on participant-reported clinical history. In the original workflow: For nucleated cells, counts were estimated from reference gene primer amplification. The repertoire was sequenced with immunoSEQ multiplex PCR; TCRdb's copy has only in-frame clones and lacks some. The D gene and trimming were derived from the DNA, and the V and J assignments and clone size from that table. The top ten clones hold 0.95% to 1.5% of a sample with around 250,000 clones, approximately 90% of them seen once. This TCR was recovered from a human donor in a cohort exposed to, infected with or recovered from COVID-19 (not recorded which). The donor label of this sample is uncertain. Sequenced: PBMCs or T cells enriched from blood (not recorded which).

For the CDR3, the DNA is TGTGCCAGCAGTGAAAGCAGGCAGGGAAGGGAGACCCAGTACTTC. Translation: CASSESRQGRETQYF. The chain employs TRBV25-1 and TRBJ2-5, with a weak D call TRBD1 (5 bases). Trimming removed 2 bases at V and 5 bases at J, with 15 bases between. Germline CDR1 reads MGHDK; CDR2 reads SYGVNS. This CDR3 has 15 amino acids.